The table lists the clone carrying this T cell receptor (beta chain) with many counts. The sample originates from a study of T-cell reconstitution after alpha-beta-depleted transplantation in children. Trimming stripped 3 bases from V and 3 bases from J, with 7 bases between. Germline V lookup: CDR1 SGHRS, CDR2 YFSETQ. The CDR3 loop spans 13 amino acids. Unique molecular identifiers were used in preparing the TCRbeta library. TCRdb called the PCR reads again in MiXCR, with one record for every CDR3 protein. The table lists some 600,000 distinct CDR3 sequences, 15% to 20% of them singletons, with 1.1% in the top ten.

The gene calls are TRBV5-1 and TRBJ2-1, with no clear D. The specimen was PBMCs from the stem cell graft donor, collected from the stem cell graft. This sequence was found in a human donor who donated a stem cell graft to a child with acute myeloid leukemia. CDR3 DNA: TGCGCCAGCAGCTCTATGGACTACAATGAGCAGTTCTTC. This codes for CASSSMDYNEQFF.